A selection of T cell receptor beta chains follows, all from one sample in a study of CD4 T cells in relation to SARS-CoV-2 and coronaviruses. Profiled with immunoSEQ multiplex PCR; TCRdb holds only in-frame clones, not every one. The sample includes tens of thousands of clones, about 90% of them seen just once. The sequencing input was naive CD4+ T cells from PBMCs. The receptors were sampled from an adult with COVID-19. CDR3s include the opening cysteine and the closing phenylalanine or tryptophan. The order of the fields is D gene, clone size, J gene, V gene, CDR3 DNA, CDR3 protein. D genes are given only for firm matches. Only part of the rows carry a size: once, few, many, or a class if the clone is expanded.

d_gene: -
abundance: -
j_gene: TRBJ2-5
v_gene: TRBV11-2
CDR3nt: TGTGCCAGCAGCAAAGGGGTACTACCCCAAGAGACCCAGTACTTC
CDR3aa: CASSKGVLPQETQYF

d_gene: -
abundance: -
j_gene: TRBJ2-7
v_gene: TRBV3-1/TRBV3-2
CDR3nt: TGTGCCAGCCGACAATCGGGGTACTTC
CDR3aa: CASRQSGYF

d_gene: -
abundance: -
j_gene: TRBJ2-1
v_gene: TRBV28
CDR3nt: TGTGCCAGCAGCCCAATAGGGACGGGATACAATGAGCAGTTCTTC
CDR3aa: CASSPIGTGYNEQFF

d_gene: -
abundance: -
j_gene: TRBJ2-1
v_gene: TRBV24-1
CDR3nt: TGTGCCACCAGTGATTTGGTCTACAATGAGCAGTTCTTC
CDR3aa: CATSDLVYNEQFF

d_gene: TRBD2
abundance: -
j_gene: TRBJ2-2
v_gene: TRBV19
CDR3nt: TGTGCCAGTAGTGGGCCGGGACTAGCGATTAACACCGGGGAGCTGTTTTTT
CDR3aa: CASSGPGLAINTGELFF

d_gene: TRBD1
abundance: once
j_gene: TRBJ2-1
v_gene: TRBV11-2
CDR3nt: TGTGCCAGCAGCCCCGGGACGGGACAGGAGCAGTTCTTC
CDR3aa: CASSPGTGQEQFF

d_gene: TRBD2
abundance: -
j_gene: TRBJ2-4
v_gene: TRBV6-5
CDR3nt: TGTGCCAGCAGCCCGACTAGCGGGAGTTGGAACATTCAGTACTTC
CDR3aa: CASSPTSGSWNIQYF

d_gene: TRBD2
abundance: -
j_gene: TRBJ2-1
v_gene: TRBV4-1
CDR3nt: TGCGCCAGCAGCAAGCCGGGACTAGCGGCCTACAATGAGCAGTTCTTC
CDR3aa: CASSKPGLAAYNEQFF

d_gene: -
abundance: once
j_gene: TRBJ1-3
v_gene: TRBV30
CDR3nt: TGTGCCTTCAACAGGGTACTCAGTGGAAACACCATATATTTT
CDR3aa: CAFNRVLSGNTIYF

d_gene: TRBD2
abundance: once
j_gene: TRBJ2-1
v_gene: TRBV5-4
CDR3nt: TGTGCCAGCAACTCCGGGACTAGCGCGATCTACAATGAGCAGTTCTTC
CDR3aa: CASNSGTSAIYNEQFF

d_gene: -
abundance: -
j_gene: TRBJ2-1
v_gene: TRBV10-3
CDR3nt: TGTGCCATCAGTGAGTTGACCCGTTCAAGAACGGCGTCCTACAATGAGCAGTTCTTC
CDR3aa: CAISELTRSRTASYNEQFF

d_gene: -
abundance: -
j_gene: TRBJ2-1
v_gene: TRBV28
CDR3nt: TGTGCCAGCAGTTTATCAATCTTGCGGGGACAGGGTCTAGCGGGGCAGTTCTTC
CDR3aa: CASSLSILRGQGLAGQFF

d_gene: -
abundance: -
j_gene: TRBJ1-2
v_gene: TRBV29-1
CDR3nt: TGCAGCGTTGAAGGGGGGAAGGGGGGTGGCTACACCTTC
CDR3aa: CSVEGGKGGGYTF